The 6 T cell receptor beta chains in this list originate from one sample, sequenced in a study of blood T cell repertoires in COVID-19. Method: immunoSEQ multiplex PCR; TCRdb's copy keeps in-frame clones and lacks some. The sample carries about 220,000 clones, around four fifths recorded once. Sequencing was carried out using peripheral blood. The receptors stem from a woman aged 70 to 79 with COVID-19, enrolled during active disease.

This clone came up once. The V gene is TRBV2, the J gene TRBJ2-3; weak D call: TRBD2 (6 bases). The germline V gene encodes CDR1 SNHLY and CDR2 FYNNEI. The CDR3 length is 20 residues. V was cut by 2 bases and J by 4 bases, with 28 bases left in between. The CDR3 reads CASSESVSLRRGSGSDTQYF. The CDR3 region has the DNA TGTGCCAGCAGTGAAAGCGTCTCCCTGAGACGGGGGTCGGGGTCAGATACGCAGTATTTT. Full variable domain (outside the CDR3, taken from reference TRBV2 and TRBJ2-3): EPEVTQTPSHQVTQMGQEVILRCVPISNHLYFYWYRQILGQKVEFLVSFYNNEISEKSEIFDDQFSVERPDGSNFTLKIRSTKLEDSAMYFCASSESVSLRRGSGSDTQYFGPGTRLTVL.

The chain employs TRBV25-1 and TRBJ1-4; 7 bases are a match to TRBD1. Germline V gene sequence: CDR1 MGHDK, CDR2 SYGVNS. The CDR3 totals 15 residues. Trimming cost V 4 bases and J 7 bases; bases outside gene matches: 9. The CDR3 here is CASSAPGTVSEKLFF. CDR3 DNA sequence: TGTGCCAGCAGTGCGCCCGGGACAGTTAGTGAAAAACTGTTTTTT. Based on the CDR3 plus reference TRBV25-1 and TRBJ1-4, the full variable domain is EADIYQTPRYLVIGTGKKITLECSQTMGHDKMYWYQQDPGMELHLIHYSYGVNSTEKGDLSSESTVSRIRTEHFPLTLESARPSHTSQYLCASSAPGTVSEKLFFGSGTQLSVL.

V and J are TRBV3-1 (or the pseudogene TRBV3-2) and TRBJ2-4; TRBD1 matches 8 bases. V lost 5 bases and J lost 4; bases outside the gene matches: 4. The CDR3 runs 14 residues. Germline CDR1 reads LGHDT; CDR2 reads YNNKEL (reference sequence). CDR3 in DNA: TGTGCCAGCAGCTCAACAGGGGGGAAAAACATTCAGTACTTC. Encoded protein: CASSSTGGKNIQYF.

This clone was recorded a few times. The chain carries TRBV7-2 and TRBJ2-1; 9 bases match TRBD1. With 4 bases clipped from V and 6 bases from J, the junction kept 7 bases outside the gene matches. This CDR3 spans 15 amino acids. CDR1 and CDR2 from the germline V gene are SGHTA and FQGNSA. This CDR3 is CASSSAGQGSNEQFF. The CDR3 DNA reads TGTGCCAGCAGCTCAGCGGGACAGGGCAGCAATGAGCAGTTCTTC.

The chain recombines TRBV24-1 with TRBJ1-2; D not certain. Trimming shortened V by 1 base and J by 10 bases, and 12 bases separated the two germline ends. CDR3 size: 13 residues. The V gene's germline CDR1 is KGHDR and CDR2 SFDVKD. The CDR3 reads CATSDFEAVHYTF. The CDR3, as DNA: TGTGCCACCAGTGATTTCGAGGCAGTCCACTACACCTTC.

The rearrangement links TRBV9 to TRBJ2-7; TRBD1 matches 7 bases. The CDR3 contains 14 residues. V was clipped by 4 bases and J by 3 bases; unmatched bases: 7. CDR1 and CDR2 (germline): SGDLS, YYNGEE. CDR3 in amino acids: CASSPRTGGYEQYF. The CDR3 DNA is TGTGCCAGCAGCCCCCGGACAGGTGGCTACGAGCAGTACTTC.